These 32 T cell receptor beta chains share one sample of origin, sequenced in a study of cytomegalovirus exposure and HLA in healthy donors (dated by TCRdb to 2016 to 2017). The method was the immunoSEQ multiplex PCR assay. For the multiplex PCR, a mixture combining 60 forward primers for TCR Vbeta segments and 13 reverse primers for TCR Jbeta segments was used. Entries here come from immuneACCESS through TCRdb and include only in-frame sequences with V and J called. Some clones fail to appear in such tables; in the studies checked, an unresolved V gene covers under half of the shortfall, and the cause of the remainder is unknown. In all, the sample holds roughly 160,000 clones, and roughly 80% of those were seen once. The ten largest clones take up roughly 7.5% of the sample. Sequencing input: PBMCs. Receptors originate from a woman in her thirties in good health and CMV-seropositive.

This clone was seen just once. The chain recombines TRBV7-9 with TRBJ1-3, with D possibly TRBD1 on 6 matching bases. Trimming left V 6 bases short and J 3 bases short, with 18 bases between. The germline CDR1 and CDR2 sequences are SEHNR and FQNEAQ (reference sequence). This CDR3 is 16 amino acids long. CDR3 protein: CASSHLGGQGGNTIYF. The DNA for the CDR3 is TGTGCCAGCAGTCACCTCGGGGGGCAAGGTGGAAACACCATATATTTT. The whole variable domain, filled in from reference TRBV7-9 and TRBJ1-3, reads DTGVSQNPRHKITKRGQNVTFRCDPISEHNRLYWYRQTLGQGPEFLTYFQNEAQLEKSRLLSDRFSAERPKGSFSTLEIQRTEQGDSAMYLCASSHLGGQGGNTIYFGEGSWLTVV.

This clone was recorded a few times. The V gene is TRBV13, the J gene TRBJ2-3; the match to TRBD1 covers 12 bases. The CDR3 spans 17 residues. Looked up from germline, CDR1 is PRHDT and CDR2 is FYEKMQ (reference sequence). V trimming: 0 bases; J trimming: 6 bases; junction bases outside the gene matches: 7. CDR3: CASSLGAGTGGADTQYF. The CDR3 nucleotides read TGTGCCAGCAGCTTAGGCGCCGGGACAGGGGGCGCGGATACGCAGTATTTT. Complete variable domain (other parts from reference TRBV13 and TRBJ2-3): AAGVIQSPRHLIKEKRETATLKCYPIPRHDTVYWYQQGPGQDPQFLISFYEKMQSDKGSIPDRFSAQQFSDYHSELNMSSLELGDSALYFCASSLGAGTGGADTQYFGPGTRLTVL.

The chain links TRBV19 to TRBJ1-5; 7 bases are a match to TRBD1. V lost 5 bases, J lost 7 bases, and 14 bases stayed unmatched. This CDR3 region has 16 residues. Germline-derived CDR1 and CDR2 are LNHDA and SQIVND (reference sequence). CDR3 loop: CASSYGTASQAQPQHF. Written as DNA, the CDR3 is TGTGCCAGTAGTTACGGGACAGCCTCCCAGGCCCAGCCCCAGCATTTT.

The table lists this clone with a count of one. V and J are TRBV5-1 and TRBJ1-1, with D perhaps TRBD1 (5 bases). Germline V CDR1 and CDR2: SGHRS, YFSETQ. The germline V and J ends were trimmed by 0 bases and 6 bases, with 9 bases remaining between them. The CDR3 contains 13 residues. The CDR3 reads CASSLDRWSEAFF. The CDR3 DNA sequence: TGCGCCAGCAGCTTGGACAGGTGGTCTGAAGCTTTCTTT. Full variable domain (remainder filled in from reference TRBV5-1 and TRBJ1-1): KAGVTQTPRYLIKTRGQQVTLSCSPISGHRSVSWYQQTPGQGLQFLFEYFSETQRNKGNFPGRFSGRQFSNSRSEMNVSTLELGDSALYLCASSLDRWSEAFFGQGTRLTVV.

This clone was seen just once. The rearrangement links TRBV7-8 to TRBJ2-5; the match to TRBD1 covers 8 bases. The junction had 9 bases not matched to a gene; V was cut back by 4 bases and J by 5 bases. Germline CDR1 is SGHVS and CDR2 is FQNEAQ. This CDR3 is built from 15 residues. Here the CDR3 DNA reads TGTGCCAGCAGCTCAAGACAGGGGCGTTGGGAGACCCAGTACTTC. It yields the protein CASSSRQGRWETQYF.

The rearrangement links TRBV11-3 to TRBJ2-1, with 11 bases lining up with TRBD2. This CDR3 spans 15 amino acids. The trim removed 5 bases at V and 9 bases at J, leaving 9 bases unmatched. The germline CDR1 and CDR2 sequences are SGHNT and YENEEA. For the CDR3, the DNA is TGTGCCAGCAGCCACATAGCGGGGGGGCCAGGTGAGCAGTTCTTC. Its translation is CASSHIAGGPGEQFF.

The rearrangement uses TRBV4-2 and TRBJ1-3; D is ambiguous. From germline, CDR1 is LGHNA and CDR2 YNFKEQ. The ends were cut back, 1 base at V and 0 bases at J, with 10 bases in the middle. The CDR3 length is 16 residues. CDR3 in DNA: TGTGCCAGCAGCCAAGTCTTGAGCCTCTCTGGAAACACCATATATTTT. It translates to CASSQVLSLSGNTIYF.

This chain uses TRBV6-1 with TRBJ2-7; tentative D call: TRBD2 (7 bases). Trimming shortened V by 4 bases and J by 1 base, and 17 bases separated the two germline ends. The germline CDR1 and CDR2 sequences are MNHNS and SASEGT. The CDR3 sequence is 16 residues long. In DNA form, the CDR3 reads TGTGCCAGCAGTGCTCAAAGGGGGGGTCTTTCCTACGAGCAGTACTTC. Amino acid sequence: CASSAQRGGLSYEQYF.

V usage is TRBV28 and J usage is TRBJ2-7; 10 bases align to TRBD1. The germline CDR1 and CDR2 sequences are MDHEN and SYDVKM. Germline trimming cut 3 bases from V and 4 bases from J; bases unmatched to any gene: 3. The CDR3 spans 14 residues. The CDR3 spells CASSFWDRGYEQYF. CDR3 sequence (DNA): TGTGCCAGCAGTTTCTGGGACAGGGGTTACGAGCAGTACTTC.

This clone was detected once. This rearrangement joins TRBV30 to TRBJ1-1, with 7 bases that match TRBD1. Trimming removed 0 bases from V and 3 bases from J; junction bases left unmatched: 7. This CDR3 contains 15 residues. The germline V gene has CDR1 GTSNPN and CDR2 SVGIG (reference sequence). The CDR3 region is CAWSVDPQGYTEAFF. The CDR3 nucleotides are TGTGCCTGGAGTGTCGACCCACAGGGGTACACTGAAGCTTTCTTT.

The V and J genes are TRBV4-3 and TRBJ2-3, with 10 bases fitting TRBD2. Germline CDR1 reads LGHNA; CDR2 reads YSLEER. The CDR3 length is 18 residues. The junction had 11 bases not matched to a gene; V was cut back by 0 bases and J by 5 bases. As DNA, the CDR3 is TGCGCCAGCAGCCAAGACCCCCATCTAGCGGGGGTTGAAGATACGCAGTATTTT. Its protein is CASSQDPHLAGVEDTQYF.

The rearrangement links TRBV11-2 to TRBJ2-7; TRBD2 aligns across 8 bases. Germline loops: CDR1 SGHAT, CDR2 FQNNGV. V shed 1 base, J shed 3 bases, and the junction held 8 bases outside the gene matches. This CDR3 is built from 16 residues. CDR3 region: CASSLVSGAGGYEQYF. In DNA, the CDR3 is TGTGCCAGCAGCTTAGTTAGCGGGGCCGGGGGCTACGAGCAGTACTTC.

V is TRBV7-8 and J is TRBJ2-1, with 10 bases matching TRBD1. This CDR3 contains 13 residues. V shed 5 bases and J 7 bases; nucleotides not matched to a gene: 2. Germline V lookup: CDR1 SGHVS, CDR2 FQNEAQ. This CDR3 is CASSRDRGNEQFF. CDR3 nucleotide sequence: TGTGCCAGCAGCAGGGACAGGGGAAATGAGCAGTTCTTC.

This clone was recorded only once. The gene calls are TRBV30 and TRBJ1-5, with 9 bases aligning to TRBD1. V was clipped by 0 bases and J by 6 bases; unmatched bases: 6. Germline CDR1 reads GTSNPN; CDR2 reads SVGIG (reference sequence). CDR3 length: 15 residues. The CDR3 loop reads CAWSVRDRDGQPQHF. The DNA for the CDR3 is TGTGCCTGGAGTGTAAGGGACAGGGACGGTCAGCCCCAGCATTTT.

The chain combines TRBV27 with TRBJ1-1, with D tentatively TRBD1 (6 bases). The CDR3 is 16 amino acids. CDR1 and CDR2 (germline): MNHEY, SMNVEV (reference sequence). The V end lost 4 bases, the J end lost 0 bases, and 15 bases lay between the germline ends. Here the CDR3 reads CASSSSQGFMNTEAFF. In DNA, the CDR3 is TGTGCCAGCAGTTCCAGTCAGGGGTTTATGAACACTGAAGCTTTCTTT.

V gene TRBV2 combines with J gene TRBJ1-5, with TRBD1 identical over 7 bases. The ends lost 8 bases at V and 6 bases at J; junction bases unmatched: 13. Germline V gives CDR1 SNHLY, CDR2 FYNNEI. The CDR3 has 15 amino acids. CDR3 protein: CASRDRDYGGQPQHF. DNA for the CDR3: TGTGCCAGCCGCGACAGGGATTATGGTGGTCAGCCCCAGCATTTT.

A single count supports this clone. Different DNA sequences within this sample yield the same CDR3. V gene TRBV13 combines with J gene TRBJ1-5; TRBD1 is a possible D gene (5 bases). CDR3 length equals 14 residues. Trimming shortened V by 0 bases and J by 6 bases, and 9 bases separated the two germline ends. Germline V lookup: CDR1 PRHDT, CDR2 FYEKMQ (reference sequence). The CDR3 reads CASSLGFQGQPQHF. The CDR3 coding sequence is TGTGCCAGCAGCTTAGGTTTTCAGGGTCAGCCCCAGCATTTT.

J is TRBJ1-1 and V is TRBV7-6; TRBD1 aligns across 11 bases. Losses at the gene ends were 5 bases for V and 5 bases for J; bases not matched to a gene: 10. The CDR3 spans 16 residues. Per the germline V gene, CDR1 is SGHVS and CDR2 is FNYEAQ. The CDR3 DNA follows: TGTGCCAGCAGCACTAGGACAGGGGGCGATCAAACTGAAGCTTTCTTT. Translating gives CASSTRTGGDQTEAFF. The full variable domain, its missing parts supplied by reference TRBV7-6 and TRBJ1-1, is GAGVSQSPRYKVTKRGQDVALRCDPISGHVSLYWYRQALGQGPEFLTYFNYEAQQDKSGLPNDRFSAERPEGSISTLTIQRTEQRDSAMYRCASSTRTGGDQTEAFFGQGTRLTVV.

Only a few counts were recorded for this clone. The rearrangement links TRBV7-8 to TRBJ1-1, with TRBD1 matching over 7 bases. Per germline, CDR1 SGHVS and CDR2 FQNEAQ. V was clipped by 2 bases and J by 1 base; unmatched bases: 13. The CDR3 loop spans 18 amino acids. Here the CDR3 DNA reads TGTGCCAGCAGCTTAAACGGCCCTCCAGGACAGGCGAACACTGAAGCTTTCTTT. Its translation: CASSLNGPPGQANTEAFF.

With respect to this clone: The same CDR3 also results from other DNA sequences found in this sample. The chain has TRBV9 and TRBJ2-7, with D hard to call. V was shortened by 3 bases and J by 3 bases, with 4 bases between the two germline ends. This CDR3 contains 11 residues. The germline V gene has CDR1 SGDLS and CDR2 YYNGEE. Here the CDR3 reads CASSAGYEQYF. Written as DNA, the CDR3 is TGTGCCAGCAGCGCAGGCTACGAGCAGTACTTC.

The chain carries TRBV6-1 and TRBJ1-2; D may be TRBD1 (5 bases). The germline V gene encodes CDR1 MNHNS and CDR2 SASEGT. The CDR3 is 17 residues long. V lost 6 bases, J lost 6 bases, and 26 bases lay in between. The CDR3 nucleotides read TGTGCCAGCAGGGAAAGGGGTTCCGCCTCCGGGGGTCATGGCTACACCTTC. Translated, it gives CASRERGSASGGHGYTF.

This clone was detected only a few times. The chain uses TRBV7-6 and TRBJ2-7, with D unresolved. There are 13 residues in the CDR3. Trimming removed 5 bases at V and 3 bases at J, with 11 bases between. Per the germline V gene, CDR1 is SGHVS and CDR2 is FNYEAQ. The CDR3: CASSPGPNYEQYF. The CDR3 DNA is TGTGCCAGCAGCCCAGGTCCCAACTACGAGCAGTACTTC.

The V and J genes are TRBV5-6 and TRBJ2-1, with D maybe TRBD2 (6 bases). The germline V and J ends were trimmed by 0 bases and 0 bases, with 13 bases remaining between them. The CDR3 length is 17 residues. Looked up from germline, CDR1 is SGHDT and CDR2 is YYEEEE. CDR3 amino acids: CASSLGDGGSSYNEQFF. CDR3 sequence (DNA): TGTGCCAGCAGCTTGGGGGACGGGGGAAGCTCCTACAATGAGCAGTTCTTC. The entire variable domain, with the rest obtained from reference TRBV5-6 and TRBJ2-1, is as follows: DAGVTQSPTHLIKTRGQQVTLRCSPKSGHDTVSWYQQALGQGPQFIFQYYEEEERQRGNFPDRFSGHQFPNYSSELNVNALLLGDSALYLCASSLGDGGSSYNEQFFGPGTRLTVL.

This rearrangement joins TRBV13 to TRBJ1-3, with TRBD1 matching 11 bases. The CDR3 loop spans 19 amino acids. Germline V gives CDR1 PRHDT, CDR2 FYEKMQ (reference sequence). V dropped 1 base and J dropped 3; count of bases not matched to a gene: 11. The CDR3 nucleotides are TGTGCCAGCAGCTTAGAGGGGACAGGGGGTCTGGAGTATGGAAACACCATATATTTT. Translated: CASSLEGTGGLEYGNTIYF.

The chain couples TRBV7-8 to TRBJ2-2, with D perhaps matching TRBD1 (6 bases). Germline V CDR1 and CDR2: SGHVS, FQNEAQ. The CDR3 spans 17 residues. V was pared by 2 bases and J by 6 bases, with 19 bases between. The CDR3, as DNA: TGTGCCAGCAGCTTATACCTGGGGCAGGGGATCGCCGGGGAGCTGTTTTTT. This translates into CASSLYLGQGIAGELFF.

The J gene is TRBJ2-7, the V gene TRBV4-3; D might be TRBD1 (6 bases). This CDR3 has 15 amino acids. V was shortened by 1 base and J by 6 bases, with 16 bases between the two germline ends. CDR1 is LGHNA, CDR2 YSLEER, per germline. CDR3: CASSQGTGTSGEQYF. Here the CDR3 DNA reads TGCGCCAGCAGCCAAGGAACCGGGACATCCGGCGAGCAGTACTTC.

The chain joins TRBV13 to TRBJ1-1; 11 bases map to TRBD1. The CDR3 runs 14 residues. The V and J ends lost 5 bases and 5 bases, in that order; junction bases with no gene match: 4. Per germline, CDR1 PRHDT and CDR2 FYEKMQ (reference sequence). The CDR3 sequence: CASSTGDRGTEAFF. In nucleotides, the CDR3 is TGTGCCAGCAGCACGGGGGACAGGGGGACTGAAGCTTTCTTT.

The V call is TRBV5-1, the J call TRBJ2-1; 14 nucleotides match TRBD2. Germline V gene sequence: CDR1 SGHRS, CDR2 YFSETQ. The V gene end was trimmed by 7 bases and the J gene end by 8 bases; junction bases not matched to a gene: 8. CDR3 size: 15 residues. The chain's CDR3 is CASRGTSGGLDEQFF. CDR3 DNA sequence: TGCGCCAGCCGGGGGACTAGCGGGGGACTCGATGAGCAGTTCTTC.

This sequence joins TRBV25-1 and TRBJ1-2, with TRBD1 as a possible D gene (5 bases). Germline loops: CDR1 MGHDK, CDR2 SYGVNS. Trimming shortened V by 0 bases and J by 5 bases, and 13 bases separated the two germline ends. This CDR3 has 15 amino acids. CDR3 nucleotides: TGTGCCAGCAGTGAATATAGGCAGGGTAGATATGGCTACACCTTC. Translated, it gives CASSEYRQGRYGYTF.

This clone was seen a single time. Distinct nucleotide sequences in the sample also encode this CDR3. V usage is TRBV6-5 and J usage is TRBJ1-1; D perhaps matches TRBD1 (5 bases). The CDR3 spans 14 residues. The germline V gene has CDR1 MNHEY and CDR2 SVGAGI. The V gene lost 3 bases and the J gene lost 1 base, with 9 bases spanning the gap. DNA of the CDR3: TGTGCCAGCAGTTATAGCGGGGGGAACACTGAAGCTTTCTTT. This gives the protein CASSYSGGNTEAFF.

Regarding this clone: The junction departs from the called germline gene at one end, perhaps through a read error. The chain couples TRBV7-3 to TRBJ2-2, with 9 bases aligning to TRBD2. The germline V gene encodes CDR1 SGHTA and CDR2 FQGTGA. The CDR3 consists of 16 residues. The CDR3 region has the DNA TGTGCCAGCAGCACCCAGCGGGGGGTGAACACCGGGGAGCTGTCTTTT. Its protein product is CASSTQRGVNTGELSF.

CDR3 loop: CASSDLRGLSYEQYF. For the CDR3, the DNA is TGTGCCAGCAGTGATTTGAGAGGACTCTCCTACGAGCAGTACTTC. The rearrangement uses TRBV6-1 and TRBJ2-7, with a weak D call TRBD2 (5 bases). The CDR3 length is 15 residues. Germline CDR1 is MNHNS and CDR2 is SASEGT. Between the trimmed V and J ends, which lost 3 bases and 0 bases, there was a span of 12 bases.